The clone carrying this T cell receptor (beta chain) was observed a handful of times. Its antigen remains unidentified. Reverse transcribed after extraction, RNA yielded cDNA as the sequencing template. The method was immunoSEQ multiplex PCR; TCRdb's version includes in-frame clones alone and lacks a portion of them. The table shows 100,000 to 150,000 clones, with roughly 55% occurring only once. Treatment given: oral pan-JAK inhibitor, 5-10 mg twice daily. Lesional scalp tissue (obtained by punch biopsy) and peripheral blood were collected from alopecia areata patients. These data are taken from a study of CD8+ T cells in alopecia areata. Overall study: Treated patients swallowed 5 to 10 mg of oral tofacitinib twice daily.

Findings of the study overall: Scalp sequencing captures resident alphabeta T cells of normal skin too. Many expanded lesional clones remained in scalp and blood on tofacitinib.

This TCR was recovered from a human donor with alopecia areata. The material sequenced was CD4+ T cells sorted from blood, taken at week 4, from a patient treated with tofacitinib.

The CDR3 region has the DNA TGTGCCATCAGTGAACAGGGGGCTAAGGGCATTCAGTACTTC. Encoded protein: CAISEQGAKGIQYF. V gene TRBV10-3 combines with J gene TRBJ2-4; 9 positions agree with TRBD1. In germline, CDR1 is ENHRY, CDR2 SYGVKD. This CDR3 is built from 14 residues. V lost 3 bases and J lost 9; bases outside the gene matches: 6.